The clone carrying this T cell receptor delta chain was observed a handful of times. The antigen remains undetermined. Germline CDR1 is GEAIGNYY and CDR2 is EKD. V was cut by 4 bases and J by 9 bases, with 20 bases left in between. The CDR3 contains 14 residues. Vdelta1+ thymocyte sorts reached between 98% and 99.6% purity. Extracted RNA was reverse transcribed into cDNA. Pooled V-gene forward primers with one constant-region reverse primer generated the CDR3 amplicons by multiplex PCR. TCRdb repeated clone calling on the multiplex PCR reads with CATT. The sample holds approximately 19,000 delta-chain clones; around 7.4% are singletons and the top ten take approximately 1%. The entry originates in a study of Vδ1+ human thymocytes. Study conclusions and caveats: Thymic TRG and TRD repertoires appeared highly polyclonal.

This sequence originates from a child under two years old who had congenital heart surgery. V and J are TRDV2 and TRDJ1; unclear D gene. The sample comprised Vdelta1+ gamma-delta thymocytes from the thymus. The subset was: FACS-sorted CD3+ TCRalphabeta- TCRVdelta1+ TCRVdelta2- thymocytes. The CDR3 sequence: CACELLRPIDELIF. DNA of the CDR3: TGTGCCTGTGAGCTACTTCGTCCGATTGATGAACTCATCTTT.